This TCR beta chain was captured in a study of spatial heterogeneity in lung cancer. The study's findings and limits: Tracking of tumor mutation counts was seen in expanded intratumoral alpha and beta TCR counts.

This clonotype was recorded a few times. Its specificity is not known. Documented time point: sample taken at primary tumor resection. Donation came from about 72 patients with untreated early-stage non-small cell lung cancer. V was shortened by 3 bases and J by 12 bases, with 18 bases between the two germline ends. The germline V gene encodes CDR1 SQVTM and CDR2 ANQGSEA. The CDR3 loop spans 13 amino acids. TCRdb called the 5' RACE reads again in MiXCR, with one record for every CDR3 protein. The profile shows around 100,000 distinct CDR3 sequences, nearly 4.5% of them singletons. The genes are TRBV29-1 and TRBJ2-1, with D perhaps assigned TRBD1 or TRBD2 (6 bases each). The material was lung tumor tissue, obtained at surgery. This clonotype originated in a male donor with early-stage non-small cell lung cancer. This CDR3 reads CSVEEGDLAGQFF. The CDR3 DNA sequence: TGCAGCGTTGAGGAGGGGGACCTCGCCGGGCAGTTCTTC.